The rows below give T cell receptor beta chains drawn from one sample of a study of neurological immune-mediated disorders. One entry per CDR3 protein, called by TCRdb with MiXCR from the 5' RACE reads. In the table there are 42,000 or so distinct CDR3 sequences, 2.5% of which are singletons. The sample comprised PBMCs. Receptors originate from a man aged 30-40 years with multiple sclerosis. CDR3s include the opening cysteine and the closing phenylalanine or tryptophan. D genes are given only for firm matches. Size values are once, few and many counts, or a class for expanded clones, and some rows have none.

v_call: TRBV20-1
j_call: TRBJ1-1
clone_size: many
d_call: NA
cdr3_aa: CSASRVRNTEAFF
cdr3_nt: TGCAGTGCTAGTAGGGTCAGGAACACTGAAGCTTTCTTT

v_call: TRBV6-5
j_call: TRBJ2-1
clone_size: NA
d_call: NA
cdr3_aa: CASSPTGHSYNEQFF
cdr3_nt: TGTGCCAGCAGCCCTACCGGGCACTCCTACAATGAGCAGTTCTTC

v_call: TRBV10-2
j_call: TRBJ2-7
clone_size: many
d_call: NA
cdr3_aa: CASSEGTGGSYEQYF
cdr3_nt: TGCGCCAGCAGTGAGGGTACAGGCGGCTCCTACGAGCAGTACTTC

v_call: TRBV12-3/TRBV12-4
j_call: TRBJ2-1
clone_size: many
d_call: NA
cdr3_aa: CASLWAGGAWGEQFF
cdr3_nt: TGTGCCAGCCTTTGGGCCGGAGGCGCCTGGGGAGAGCAGTTCTTC

v_call: TRBV5-5
j_call: TRBJ2-1
clone_size: many
d_call: TRBD2
cdr3_aa: CASSLVTSGRNEQFF
cdr3_nt: TGTGCCAGCAGCTTGGTAACTAGCGGGAGGAATGAGCAGTTCTTC

v_call: TRBV5-1
j_call: TRBJ1-2
clone_size: many
d_call: NA
cdr3_aa: CASSLTTATNYGYTF
cdr3_nt: TGCGCCAGCAGCTTGACGACGGCAACTAACTATGGCTACACCTTC

v_call: TRBV18
j_call: TRBJ2-1
clone_size: many
d_call: TRBD2
cdr3_aa: CASSRSGGSSYNEQFF
cdr3_nt: TGTGCCAGCTCACGGTCCGGGGGGAGCTCCTACAATGAGCAGTTCTTC

v_call: TRBV20-1
j_call: TRBJ1-6
clone_size: NA
d_call: NA
cdr3_aa: CSARVIYAAGSYNSPLHF
cdr3_nt: TGCAGTGCTAGAGTTATTTACGCCGCAGGGTCCTATAATTCACCCCTACACTTT

v_call: TRBV6-5
j_call: TRBJ1-2
clone_size: many
d_call: NA
cdr3_aa: CASSSRQGYGYTF
cdr3_nt: TGTGCCAGCAGTTCACGGCAGGGATATGGCTACACCTTC

v_call: TRBV4-1
j_call: TRBJ1-6
clone_size: many
d_call: TRBD1
cdr3_aa: CASSLQGANSYNSPLHF
cdr3_nt: TGCGCCAGCAGCCTACAGGGGGCCAACTCCTATAATTCACCCCTCCACTTT

v_call: TRBV7-8
j_call: TRBJ2-3
clone_size: few
d_call: TRBD2
cdr3_aa: CASSLRTGTSNTDTQYF
cdr3_nt: TGTGCCAGCAGCTTGAGAACCGGGACTAGTAATACAGATACGCAGTATTTT

v_call: TRBV25-1
j_call: TRBJ2-2
clone_size: many
d_call: NA
cdr3_aa: CASKLSGYTGELFF
cdr3_nt: TGTGCCAGCAAGCTGAGCGGTTACACCGGGGAGCTGTTTTTT

v_call: TRBV4-1
j_call: TRBJ2-6
clone_size: many
d_call: NA
cdr3_aa: CASSPLGVGGANVLTF
cdr3_nt: TGCGCCAGCAGCCCGCTGGGAGTGGGTGGGGCCAACGTCCTGACTTTC

v_call: TRBV5-1
j_call: TRBJ2-6
clone_size: many
d_call: NA
cdr3_aa: CASSLGAGPSGANVLTF
cdr3_nt: TGCGCCAGCAGCTTGGGCGCTGGGCCCTCTGGGGCCAACGTCCTGACTTTC

v_call: TRBV9
j_call: TRBJ1-4
clone_size: many
d_call: NA
cdr3_aa: CASSVIREGSNEKLFF
cdr3_nt: TGTGCCAGCAGCGTAATCAGGGAAGGGTCTAATGAAAAACTGTTTTTT

v_call: TRBV7-2
j_call: TRBJ2-2
clone_size: many
d_call: NA
cdr3_aa: CASSLRELNTGELFF
cdr3_nt: TGTGCCAGCAGCTTACGGGAGCTAAACACCGGGGAGCTGTTTTTT

v_call: TRBV24-1
j_call: TRBJ2-1
clone_size: many
d_call: TRBD1
cdr3_aa: CATSDVLGQGNNEQFF
cdr3_nt: TGTGCCACCAGTGACGTCCTAGGACAGGGCAACAATGAGCAGTTCTTC

v_call: TRBV5-5
j_call: TRBJ1-5
clone_size: many
d_call: NA
cdr3_aa: CASSLGGRSGQPQHF
cdr3_nt: TGTGCCAGCAGCTTGGGGGGCCGCTCGGGTCAGCCCCAGCATTTT

v_call: TRBV5-1
j_call: TRBJ2-2
clone_size: many
d_call: NA
cdr3_aa: CASSLAPYTGELFF
cdr3_nt: TGCGCCAGCAGCTTGGCCCCATACACCGGGGAGCTGTTTTTT

v_call: TRBV27
j_call: TRBJ2-2
clone_size: many
d_call: NA
cdr3_aa: CASTPRGVVSTGELFF
cdr3_nt: TGTGCCAGCACCCCGCGGGGCGTAGTTTCCACCGGGGAGCTGTTTTTT

v_call: TRBV7-8
j_call: TRBJ2-2
clone_size: many
d_call: NA
cdr3_aa: CASSLSGAGELFF
cdr3_nt: TGTGCCAGCAGCTTATCCGGGGCTGGGGAGCTGTTTTTT

v_call: TRBV11-2
j_call: TRBJ1-4
clone_size: many
d_call: NA
cdr3_aa: CASSLDLYRVEDLANEKLFF
cdr3_nt: TGTGCCAGCAGCTTAGATCTGTACAGGGTGGAAGATTTAGCTAATGAAAAACTGTTTTTT

v_call: TRBV7-6
j_call: TRBJ2-1
clone_size: many
d_call: TRBD2
cdr3_aa: CASSLVQLRGGRANEQFF
cdr3_nt: TGTGCCAGCAGCTTAGTGCAACTGAGGGGCGGGAGGGCCAATGAGCAGTTCTTC

v_call: TRBV9
j_call: TRBJ2-5
clone_size: NA
d_call: NA
cdr3_aa: CASSTRLVSRQETQYF
cdr3_nt: TGTGCCAGCAGCACCCGACTAGTGTCGCGGCAAGAGACCCAGTACTTC

v_call: TRBV29-1
j_call: TRBJ1-4
clone_size: many
d_call: NA
cdr3_aa: CSVGMGREKLFF
cdr3_nt: TGCAGCGTTGGTATGGGCCGTGAAAAACTGTTTTTT